These T cell receptor beta chains were read from a single sample in a study of blood T cell repertoires in COVID-19. The table came from immunoSEQ multiplex PCR; TCRdb's copy has only in-frame clones and leaves some out. The data hold more than 110,000 clones, with 84% observed a single time. Sequencing was done on a sample of PBMCs or T cells enriched from blood (not recorded which). These TCRs come from a woman between 18 and 29 years old who had been exposed to COVID-19. Both conserved end residues are part of each CDR3. D genes are given only for firm matches. Only part of the rows carry a size: once, few, many, or a class if the clone is expanded.

CDR3: CASSSASGIYTEAFF
DNA: TGTGCCAGCAGCTCAGCTAGCGGCATCTACACTGAAGCTTTCTTT
V: TRBV11-2
length: 15
J: TRBJ1-1
size: NA
D: NA

CDR3: CASSWTSGSGYNEQFF
DNA: TGTGCCAGCAGTTGGACTAGCGGGAGTGGCTACAATGAGCAGTTCTTC
V: TRBV28
length: 16
J: TRBJ2-1
size: NA
D: TRBD2

CDR3: CASSLVKGRGGGYGYTF
DNA: TGTGCCAGCAGCTTAGTGAAAGGGAGGGGAGGGGGCTATGGCTACACCTTC
V: TRBV11-2
length: 17
J: TRBJ1-2
size: NA
D: NA

CDR3: CASRRDRGTNEKLFF
DNA: TGTGCCAGCAGGCGGGACAGGGGCACTAATGAAAAACTGTTTTTT
V: TRBV7-6
length: 15
J: TRBJ1-4
size: NA
D: TRBD1

CDR3: CASSKTKTLGETQYF
DNA: TGTGCCAGTAGTAAGACGAAAACCCTAGGTGAGACCCAGTACTTC
V: TRBV19
length: 15
J: TRBJ2-5
size: NA
D: NA

CDR3: CASSFSSYEQYF
DNA: TGTGCCAGCAGCTTTAGTTCCTACGAGCAGTACTTC
V: TRBV7-2
length: 12
J: TRBJ2-7
size: NA
D: NA

CDR3: CASSQGTSRQETQYF
DNA: TGTGCCAGCAGCCAAGGGACTAGCAGACAAGAGACCCAGTACTTC
V: TRBV3-1/TRBV3-2
length: 15
J: TRBJ2-5
size: NA
D: TRBD2

CDR3: CASSQGPLGGGNTGELFF
DNA: TGTGCCAGCAGCCAAGGCCCTTTGGGCGGGGGAAACACCGGGGAGCTGTTTTTT
V: TRBV4-2
length: 18
J: TRBJ2-2
size: once
D: TRBD2

CDR3: CASSLGPAGGRMNTEAFF
DNA: TGTGCCAGCAGTTTAGGTCCCGCAGGGGGCCGAATGAACACTGAAGCTTTCTTT
V: TRBV28
length: 18
J: TRBJ1-1
size: NA
D: TRBD1

CDR3: CASRPTAARDTQYF
DNA: TGTGCCAGCAGACCAACAGCCGCAAGAGATACGCAGTATTTT
V: TRBV25-1
length: 14
J: TRBJ2-3
size: NA
D: NA

CDR3: CAWSKGLAHEQFF
DNA: TGTGCCTGGAGTAAGGGACTAGCCCATGAGCAGTTCTTC
V: TRBV30
length: 13
J: TRBJ2-1
size: NA
D: TRBD2

CDR3: CASSSYRGREQEYEQYF
DNA: TGTGCCAGCAGTTCCTACAGGGGGCGGGAGCAAGAGTACGAGCAGTACTTC
V: TRBV28
length: 17
J: TRBJ2-7
size: NA
D: TRBD1

CDR3: CASSFTTGTGTEAFF
DNA: TGTGCCAGCAGCTTTACTACAGGGACGGGGACTGAAGCTTTCTTT
V: TRBV7-9
length: 15
J: TRBJ1-1
size: NA
D: NA

CDR3: CASSQATGFENIQYF
DNA: TGCGCCAGCAGCCAAGCAACGGGGTTCGAAAACATTCAGTACTTC
V: TRBV4-3
length: 15
J: TRBJ2-4
size: NA
D: NA

CDR3: CASSLSGQPHQPQHF
DNA: TGTGCCAGCAGTTTATCGGGGCAGCCCCATCAGCCCCAGCATTTT
V: TRBV27
length: 15
J: TRBJ1-5
size: few
D: NA

CDR3: CASSLAGSGDTDTQYF
DNA: TGCGCCAGCAGCTTGGCGGGGAGTGGGGACACAGATACGCAGTATTTT
V: TRBV5-1
length: 16
J: TRBJ2-3
size: NA
D: NA

CDR3: CASRTGTSGEGEEWFF
DNA: TGCGCCAGCAGAACCGGGACTAGCGGGGAGGGGGAGGAGTGGTTCTTC
V: TRBV5-1
length: 16
J: TRBJ2-1
size: NA
D: TRBD2

CDR3: CASSLRASGSFYEQYF
DNA: TGTGCCAGCAGCTTAAGGGCTAGCGGGAGTTTTTACGAGCAGTACTTC
V: TRBV7-2
length: 16
J: TRBJ2-7
size: NA
D: TRBD2

CDR3: CASSLSIRGTGRQFF
DNA: TGTGCCAGCAGTTTGTCCATCAGGGGGACGGGGCGGCAGTTCTTC
V: TRBV27
length: 15
J: TRBJ2-1
size: NA
D: TRBD1

CDR3: CASSFETPRGAQYF
DNA: TGTGCCAGCAGCTTCGAGACCCCCCGCGGGGCGCAGTATTTT
V: TRBV7-2
length: 14
J: TRBJ2-3
size: NA
D: NA

CDR3: CAISEDRGLMENQPQHF
DNA: TGTGCCATCAGTGAGGACAGGGGGCTAATGGAGAATCAGCCCCAGCATTTT
V: TRBV10-3
length: 17
J: TRBJ1-5
size: NA
D: TRBD1

CDR3: CASAQNSGNNEQFF
DNA: TGTGCCAGCGCCCAGAATAGCGGGAACAATGAGCAGTTCTTC
V: TRBV6-5
length: 14
J: TRBJ2-1
size: once
D: TRBD2

CDR3: CASSPRQGSNEQFF
DNA: TGTGCCAGCAGCCCTCGACAGGGAAGCAATGAGCAGTTCTTC
V: TRBV3-1/TRBV3-2
length: 14
J: TRBJ2-1
size: NA
D: TRBD1

CDR3: CASSLGIAGDGGDTQYF
DNA: TGCGCCAGCAGCTTGGGGATAGCGGGAGACGGGGGAGATACGCAGTATTTT
V: TRBV5-1
length: 17
J: TRBJ2-3
size: NA
D: TRBD2

CDR3: CASSVLLAGEDQETQYF
DNA: TGTGCCAGCAGCGTGCTCCTAGCGGGAGAGGACCAAGAGACCCAGTACTTC
V: TRBV7-9
length: 17
J: TRBJ2-5
size: NA
D: TRBD2

CDR3: CASSQVTAETQYF
DNA: TGCGCCAGCAGCCAAGTGACAGCGGAGACCCAGTACTTC
V: TRBV4-1
length: 13
J: TRBJ2-5
size: NA
D: NA

CDR3: CASSPGRGAVSGANVLTF
DNA: TGTGCCAGCAGTCCCGGGCGGGGGGCTGTCTCTGGGGCCAACGTCCTGACTTTC
V: TRBV28
length: 18
J: TRBJ2-6
size: NA
D: TRBD2

CDR3: CASSQRHRTNSPLHF
DNA: TGTGCCAGCAGCCAACGACACAGGACCAATTCACCCCTCCACTTT
V: TRBV14
length: 15
J: TRBJ1-6
size: NA
D: NA

CDR3: CASSPLAGTSGANVLTF
DNA: TGTGCCAGCTCACCATTAGCGGGCACCTCTGGGGCCAACGTCCTGACTTTC
V: TRBV18
length: 17
J: TRBJ2-6
size: NA
D: TRBD2

CDR3: CSVRQGPNEQFF
DNA: TGCAGCGTAAGACAGGGGCCCAATGAGCAGTTCTTC
V: TRBV29-1
length: 12
J: TRBJ2-1
size: NA
D: TRBD1

CDR3: CASSEGPENEQFF
DNA: TGTGCCAGCAGTGAGGGGCCAGAGAATGAGCAGTTCTTC
V: TRBV6-1
length: 13
J: TRBJ2-1
size: NA
D: NA

CDR3: CASSLVRGSSYEQYF
DNA: TGTGCCAGCAGTTTGGTCCGAGGAAGCTCCTACGAGCAGTACTTC
V: TRBV27
length: 15
J: TRBJ2-7
size: once
D: NA